A single sample gave rise to the 28 T cell receptor beta chains below, sequenced in a study of beta chain features in type 1 diabetes. The authors reverse transcribed all of the isolated RNA, so sequencing captured expressed TCRB transcripts. The table came from immunoSEQ multiplex PCR; TCRdb's copy has only in-frame clones and leaves some out. Among approximately 380,000 clones listed, more than 13% were seen once. The sample taken for sequencing was naive CD4+ T cells from blood. The receptors stem from a woman younger than 35 in good health.

This clone has a handful of counts. This rearrangement joins TRBV28 to TRBJ2-4; D gene unclear. The V gene's germline CDR1 is MDHEN and CDR2 SYDVKM. With 3 bases removed from V and 0 bases from J, the gap between germline ends came to 9 bases. The length of the CDR3 is 15 residues. The CDR3 nucleotides are TGTGCCAGCAGTTTCCAGAATATAGCCAAAAACATTCAGTACTTC. Its translation is CASSFQNIAKNIQYF.

This chain links TRBV21-1 with TRBJ1-2; the listed D gene, TRBD1, was not tested against the DNA. TRBV21-1 is flagged as a pseudogene. The CDR3 length is 18 residues. CDR3 sequence reads: CASGPYGGQGALEYGYTF. As DNA, the CDR3 is TGTGCCAGCGGTCCATACGGTGGACAGGGGGCTTTAGAGTATGGCTACACCTTC.

This clone was seen only a few times. The rearrangement joins TRBV19 to TRBJ2-1, with 8 bases matching TRBD2. The germline V gene encodes CDR1 LNHDA and CDR2 SQIVND (reference sequence). There are 16 residues in the CDR3. J gave up 1 base and V 7 bases, and 9 bases lay outside the gene matches. This CDR3 is CASIRQREGSYNEQFF. The CDR3 DNA follows: TGTGCCAGTATCCGACAACGGGAGGGATCCTACAATGAGCAGTTCTTC.

This chain joins TRBV10-3 and TRBJ2-5; 8 nucleotides agree with TRBD1. Trimming cost V 4 bases and J 2 bases; bases outside gene matches: 0. There are 13 residues in the CDR3. Germline loops: CDR1 ENHRY, CDR2 SYGVKD. Here the CDR3 reads CAISGQGQETQYF. As DNA, the CDR3 is TGTGCCATCAGTGGACAGGGGCAAGAGACCCAGTACTTC.

In its sample, this clone was seen a few times. The rearrangement links TRBV7-2 to TRBJ2-7; D possibly corresponds to TRBD2 (6 bases). Trimming cost V 4 bases and J 0 bases, with 13 bases left between them. The CDR3 totals 15 residues. Germline CDR1 and CDR2: SGHTA and FQGNSA. The CDR3 DNA reads as TGTGCCAGCAGCTACATGGGACTCAGCTCCTACGAGCAGTACTTC. Protein: CASSYMGLSSYEQYF.

This sequence joins TRBV18 and TRBJ2-2; 9 bases align to TRBD2. In germline, CDR1 is KGHSH, CDR2 LQKENI. The CDR3 is 16 residues long. The J segment lost 3 bases and the V segment lost 1 base, leaving 3 bases of the junction unmatched. CDR3 in DNA: TGTGCCAGCTCACCACGAGCGGGAGGCGACACCGGGGAGCTGTTTTTT. It yields the protein CASSPRAGGDTGELFF.

This clone was observed a few times. The chain links TRBV4-3 to TRBJ2-5, with 8 bases aligning to TRBD2. This CDR3 region has 15 residues. With 0 bases clipped from V and 7 bases from J, the junction kept 7 bases outside the gene matches. From germline, CDR1 is LGHNA and CDR2 YSLEER. The CDR3 is CASSQDPSGRMTQYF. Written as DNA, the CDR3 is TGCGCCAGCAGCCAAGATCCGAGCGGGAGAATGACCCAGTACTTC.

This clone was seen a few times. CDR3 residues: CASSRLVGETQYF. In DNA, the CDR3 is TGTGCCAGCAGCAGACTAGTCGGGGAGACCCAGTACTTC. This chain connects TRBV7-2 to TRBJ2-5, with a possible D match to TRBD2 (6 bases). The ends were cut back, 5 bases at V and 5 bases at J, with 12 bases in the middle. The CDR3 runs to 13 residues. The germline CDR1 and CDR2 sequences are SGHTA and FQGNSA.

The V call is TRBV5-6, the J call TRBJ2-7, with 11 bases fitting TRBD1. Germline CDR1 is SGHDT and CDR2 is YYEEEE. J gave up 5 bases and V 1 base, and 5 bases lay outside the gene matches. There are 15 residues in the CDR3. The CDR3 is CASSLWTGGSNEQYF. DNA of the CDR3: TGTGCCAGCAGCTTGTGGACAGGGGGCTCGAACGAGCAGTACTTC.

This chain links TRBV7-9 with TRBJ2-5; TRBD1 matches 10 bases. Germline trimming cut 5 bases from V and 6 bases from J; bases unmatched to any gene: 9. The CDR3 is made up of 15 amino acids. Germline CDR1 reads SEHNR; CDR2 reads FQNEAQ (reference sequence). In nucleotides, the CDR3 is TGTGCCAGCAGCCCTCCCGGGACAGGGGTACAGACCCAGTACTTC. It translates to CASSPPGTGVQTQYF.

This clone was counted only a few times. The chain is built from TRBV5-1 and TRBJ2-2; D may be TRBD2 (5 bases). The CDR3 consists of 15 residues. The germline V and J ends were trimmed by 5 bases and 0 bases, with 11 bases remaining between them. Germline CDR1 is SGHRS and CDR2 is YFSETQ. The CDR3 coding sequence is TGCGCCAGCAGGGTAGGGAGCACGAACACCGGGGAGCTGTTTTTT. Residues: CASRVGSTNTGELFF.

In its sample, this clone was seen a few times. This chain connects TRBV18 to TRBJ2-1; 7 nucleotides line up with TRBD2. CDR3 length: 14 amino acids. Germline CDR1 reads KGHSH; CDR2 reads LQKENI. Trimming at V came to 4 bases and at J to 9 bases, leaving 9 bases not matched to a gene. CDR3 amino acids: CASSRTSATGEQFF. CDR3 DNA sequence: TGTGCCAGCTCACGGACTAGTGCCACCGGTGAGCAGTTCTTC.

V gene TRBV5-6 combines with J gene TRBJ1-5; 10 positions match TRBD1. The CDR3 loop spans 19 amino acids. Germline values: CDR1 SGHDT, CDR2 YYEEEE. The junction had 13 bases not matched to a gene; V was cut back by 4 bases and J by 0 bases. CDR3 residues: CASSQRLDRGGYSNQPQHF. The DNA for the CDR3 is TGTGCCAGCAGCCAGCGACTGGACAGGGGGGGTTATAGCAATCAGCCCCAGCATTTT.

As for this clone: Other DNA sequences from this sample encode an identical CDR3 as well. The chain combines TRBV18 with TRBJ2-6, with a weak D call TRBD2 (5 bases). The CDR3 spans 15 residues. V lost 0 bases to trimming and J lost 2 bases, with 5 bases between them. Germline CDR1 is KGHSH and CDR2 is LQKENI. This chain's CDR3 is CASSPPGAGANVLTF. CDR3 sequence (DNA): TGTGCCAGCTCACCACCCGGGGCTGGGGCCAACGTCCTGACTTTC.

V gene TRBV9 combines with J gene TRBJ1-1, with 7 nucleotides matching TRBD1. The CDR3 is made up of 15 amino acids. CDR1 is SGDLS, CDR2 YYNGEE, per germline. Trimming cost V 0 bases and J 1 base; bases outside gene matches: 3. In DNA form, the CDR3 reads TGTGCCAGCAGCGTAGAAGCAGGGGGGAACACTGAAGCTTTCTTT. Its translation: CASSVEAGGNTEAFF.

This clone has a handful of counts. The V call is TRBV18, the J call TRBJ1-1; D is possibly TRBD1 (6 bases). In germline, CDR1 is KGHSH, CDR2 LQKENI. This CDR3 is 14 amino acids long. Trimming shortened V by 4 bases and J by 0 bases, and 9 bases separated the two germline ends. The CDR3 DNA reads as TGTGCCAGCTCACGGGGACAAATGAACACTGAAGCTTTCTTT. Translating gives CASSRGQMNTEAFF. The full variable domain, its missing parts supplied by reference TRBV18 and TRBJ1-1, is NAGVMQNPRHLVRRRGQEARLRCSPMKGHSHVYWYRQLPEEGLKFMVYLQKENIIDESGMPKERFSAEFPKEGPSILRIQQVVRGDSAAYFCASSRGQMNTEAFFGQGTRLTVV.

This clone appeared a few times. The chain couples TRBV28 to TRBJ2-4; a possible D gene is TRBD2 (6 bases). This CDR3 spans 15 amino acids. The germline V gene encodes CDR1 MDHEN and CDR2 SYDVKM. V was pared by 5 bases and J by 8 bases, with 19 bases between. The CDR3 spells CASSPRTTTSYIQYF. In DNA, the CDR3 is TGTGCCAGCAGTCCTCGGACTACGACCTCGTACATTCAGTACTTC.

The CDR3 here is CASSDWREGPGREQFF. The CDR3 DNA is TGTGCCAGCAGTGATTGGCGGGAGGGCCCCGGCAGGGAGCAGTTCTTC. The genes are TRBV2 and TRBJ2-1; TRBD2 matches 9 bases. The CDR3 length is 16 residues. J gave up 10 bases and V 3 bases, and 13 bases lay outside the gene matches. The germline V gene has CDR1 SNHLY and CDR2 FYNNEI.

In the case of this clone: The identical CDR3 is also encoded by other nucleotide sequences in the sample. The chain combines TRBV6-5 with TRBJ2-1, with TRBD2 matching 11 bases. V lost 4 bases to trimming and J lost 2 bases; unmatched junction nucleotides: 1. This CDR3 is built from 15 residues. Germline values: CDR1 MNHEY, CDR2 SVGAGI. Written as DNA, the CDR3 is TGTGCCAGCAGTTCGACTAGCGGGACCTACAATGAGCAGTTCTTC. This encodes CASSSTSGTYNEQFF.

The chain has TRBV7-9 and TRBJ2-5; 12 positions match TRBD2. The CDR3 covers 16 residues. Germline CDR1 reads SEHNR; CDR2 reads FQNEAQ (reference sequence). V lost 5 bases to trimming and J lost 6 bases; unmatched junction nucleotides: 10. In DNA form, the CDR3 reads TGTGCCAGCAGCGTCCCAGGACTAGCGGGATCGAAGACCCAGTACTTC. Its protein product is CASSVPGLAGSKTQYF.

This clone was seen a handful of times. V gene TRBV4-2 combines with J gene TRBJ2-2, with D hard to call. The CDR3 loop spans 16 amino acids. The germline V and J ends were trimmed by 1 base and 0 bases, with 9 bases remaining between them. The germline gives CDR1 LGHNA, CDR2 YNFKEQ. The CDR3 DNA is TGTGCCAGCAGCCAAGGTCAGGTGACGAACACCGGGGAGCTGTTTTTT. Amino acid sequence: CASSQGQVTNTGELFF.

V usage is TRBV29-1 and J usage is TRBJ1-1; 7 bases are shared with TRBD1. Germline V gene data show CDR1 as SQVTM and CDR2 as ANQGSEA. V dropped 5 bases and J dropped 8; count of bases not matched to a gene: 11. The CDR3 covers 13 residues. The CDR3 sequence: CSVKRRQGGEAFF. The CDR3 DNA reads as TGCAGCGTTAAACGGAGACAGGGTGGAGAAGCTTTCTTT.

The chain carries TRBV19 and TRBJ1-5, with 9 bases aligning to TRBD1. CDR3 length: 14 residues. V shed 9 bases and J 5 bases; nucleotides not matched to a gene: 8. Per germline, CDR1 LNHDA and CDR2 SQIVND (reference sequence). The CDR3 protein is CASLGTGRHQPQHF. Written as DNA, the CDR3 is TGTGCCAGCCTCGGGACAGGGAGGCATCAGCCCCAGCATTTT.

This clone has only a few counts. The chain employs TRBV30 and TRBJ2-5; TRBD2 might be the D (6 bases). The V end lost 2 bases, the J end lost 2 bases, and 12 bases lay between the germline ends. This CDR3 comprises 14 residues. Germline CDR1 is GTSNPN and CDR2 is SVGIG (reference sequence). CDR3 in amino acids: CAWSMGGQQETQYF. In DNA form, the CDR3 reads TGTGCCTGGAGTATGGGAGGACAACAAGAGACCCAGTACTTC. Filled out from reference TRBV30 and TRBJ2-5, the complete variable domain reads SQTIHQWPATLVQPVGSPLSLECTVEGTSNPNLYWYRQAAGRGLQLLFYSVGIGQISSEVPQNLSASRPQDRQFILSSKKLLLSDSGFYLCAWSMGGQQETQYFGPGTRLLVL.

This rearrangement joins TRBV7-9 to TRBJ2-3; D is unresolved. This CDR3 is built from 12 residues. Germline V gene sequence: CDR1 SEHNR, CDR2 FQNEAQ (reference sequence). Trimming shortened V by 4 bases and J by 9 bases, and 11 bases separated the two germline ends. CDR3 loop: CASSYDQLTQYF. The CDR3, as DNA: TGTGCCAGCAGCTACGACCAACTAACGCAGTATTTT.

The DNA for the CDR3 is TGTGCCAGCAGCTTAGGCGCAGGGCTGGCCTACGAGCAGTACTTC. Translation gives CASSLGAGLAYEQYF. V usage is TRBV7-2 and J usage is TRBJ2-7, with D possibly TRBD1 on 5 matching bases. V was clipped by 1 base and J by 2 bases, with 12 bases between them. This CDR3 spans 15 amino acids. CDR1 is SGHTA, CDR2 FQGNSA, per germline. The variable domain in full, with the rest retrieved from reference TRBV7-2 and TRBJ2-7, is GAGVSQSPSNKVTEKGKDVELRCDPISGHTALYWYRQSLGQGLEFLIYFQGNSAPDKSGLPSDRFSAERTGGSVSTLTIQRTQQEDSAVYLCASSLGAGLAYEQYFGPGTRLTVT.

V gene TRBV7-6 combines with J gene TRBJ2-1, with 7 positions matching TRBD2. Germline CDR1 is SGHVS and CDR2 is FNYEAQ. Unmatched junction bases numbered 13, after V lost 4 bases and J lost 4 bases. The CDR3 contains 17 residues. CDR3 sequence: CASSSRLGASGYNEQFF. CDR3 in DNA: TGTGCCAGCAGCTCCAGACTTGGGGCTAGCGGTTACAATGAGCAGTTCTTC.

V and J are TRBV30 and TRBJ2-5; D perhaps matches TRBD1 (5 bases). Looked up from germline, CDR1 is GTSNPN and CDR2 is SVGIG (reference sequence). The CDR3 spans 12 residues. V lost 8 bases to trimming and J lost 6 bases, with 16 bases between them. The DNA for the CDR3 is TGTGCCGGTTTGCAAGGGGCCAAGACCCAGTACTTC. Its translation: CAGLQGAKTQYF.